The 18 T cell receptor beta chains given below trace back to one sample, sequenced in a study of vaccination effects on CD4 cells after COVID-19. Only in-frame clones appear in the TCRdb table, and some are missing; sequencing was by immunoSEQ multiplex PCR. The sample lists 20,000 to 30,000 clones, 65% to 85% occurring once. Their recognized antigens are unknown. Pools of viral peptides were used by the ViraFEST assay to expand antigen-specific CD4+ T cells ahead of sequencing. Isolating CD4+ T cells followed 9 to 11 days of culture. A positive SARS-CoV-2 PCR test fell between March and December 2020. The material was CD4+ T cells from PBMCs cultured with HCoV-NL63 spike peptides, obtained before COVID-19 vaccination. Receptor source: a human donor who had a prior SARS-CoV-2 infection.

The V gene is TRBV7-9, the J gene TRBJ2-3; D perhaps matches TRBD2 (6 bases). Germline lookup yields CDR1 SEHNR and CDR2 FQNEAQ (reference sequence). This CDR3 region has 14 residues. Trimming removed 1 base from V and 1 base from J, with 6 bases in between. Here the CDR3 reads CASSLVAGTDTQYF. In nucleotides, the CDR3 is TGTGCCAGCAGCTTAGTAGCGGGCACAGATACGCAGTATTTT.

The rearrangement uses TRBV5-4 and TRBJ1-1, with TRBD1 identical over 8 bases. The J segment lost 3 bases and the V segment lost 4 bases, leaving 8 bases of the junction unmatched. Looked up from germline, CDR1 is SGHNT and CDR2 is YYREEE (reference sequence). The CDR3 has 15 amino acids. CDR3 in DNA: TGTGCCAGCAGCCCCGATGGACAGGGTCACACTGAAGCTTTCTTT. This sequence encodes CASSPDGQGHTEAFF. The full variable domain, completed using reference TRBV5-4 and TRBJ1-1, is ETGVTQSPTHLIKTRGQQVTLRCSSQSGHNTVSWYQQALGQGPQFIFQYYREEENGRGNFPPRFSGLQFPNYSSELNVNALELDDSALYLCASSPDGQGHTEAFFGQGTRLTVV.

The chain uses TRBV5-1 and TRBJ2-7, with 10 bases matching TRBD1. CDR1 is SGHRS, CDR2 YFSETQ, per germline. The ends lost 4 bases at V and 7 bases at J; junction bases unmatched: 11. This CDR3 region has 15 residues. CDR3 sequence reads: CASSQSGDRGREQYF. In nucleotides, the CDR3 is TGCGCCAGCAGCCAATCCGGGGACAGGGGACGAGAGCAGTACTTC.

The CDR3: CASSLRPGLSYEQYF. The DNA for the CDR3 is TGTGCCAGCAGCCTCCGACCGGGACTGAGCTACGAGCAGTACTTC. The V call is TRBV9, the J call TRBJ2-7, with D possibly matching TRBD2 (6 bases). The CDR3 covers 15 residues. Germline V lookup: CDR1 SGDLS, CDR2 YYNGEE. Trimming shortened V by 4 bases and J by 3 bases, and 17 bases separated the two germline ends.

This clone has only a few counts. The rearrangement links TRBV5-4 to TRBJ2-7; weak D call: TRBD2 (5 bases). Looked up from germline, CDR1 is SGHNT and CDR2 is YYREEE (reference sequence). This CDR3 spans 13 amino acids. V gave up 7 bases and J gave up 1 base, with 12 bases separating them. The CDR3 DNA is TGTGCCAGCCGCCGGGATTTATCCTACGAGCAGTACTTC. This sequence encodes CASRRDLSYEQYF.

CDR3 sequence (DNA): TGCGCCAGCAGTCTTACAAGTGACGAGCAGTACTTC. It translates to CASSLTSDEQYF. This chain links TRBV5-1 with TRBJ2-7; no firm D call. The CDR3 loop spans 12 amino acids. Trimming took 5 bases from V and 5 from J, leaving 11 bases between them. The germline gives CDR1 SGHRS, CDR2 YFSETQ. Looking up the rest from reference TRBV5-1 and TRBJ2-7 gives the full variable domain: KAGVTQTPRYLIKTRGQQVTLSCSPISGHRSVSWYQQTPGQGLQFLFEYFSETQRNKGNFPGRFSGRQFSNSRSEMNVSTLELGDSALYLCASSLTSDEQYFGPGTRLTVT.

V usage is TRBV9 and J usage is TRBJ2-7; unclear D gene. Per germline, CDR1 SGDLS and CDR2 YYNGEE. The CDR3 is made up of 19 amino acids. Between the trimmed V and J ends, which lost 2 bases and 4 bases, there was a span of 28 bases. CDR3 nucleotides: TGTGCCAGCAGCGTTCTTCCCCTACCCGGCAGCGTTATATCTTACGAGCAGTACTTC. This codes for CASSVLPLPGSVISYEQYF.

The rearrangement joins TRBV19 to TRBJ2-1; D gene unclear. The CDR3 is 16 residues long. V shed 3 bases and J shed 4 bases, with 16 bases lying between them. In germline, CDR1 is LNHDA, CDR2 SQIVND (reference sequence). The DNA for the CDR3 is TGTGCCAGTAGTATTCCTTATACTCCAATTTACAATGAGCAGTTCTTC. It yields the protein CASSIPYTPIYNEQFF. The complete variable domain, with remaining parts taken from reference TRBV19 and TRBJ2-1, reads DGGITQSPKYLFRKEGQNVTLSCEQNLNHDAMYWYRQDPGQGLRLIYYSQIVNDFQKGDIAEGYSVSREKKESFPLTVTSAQKNPTAFYLCASSIPYTPIYNEQFFGPGTRLTVL.

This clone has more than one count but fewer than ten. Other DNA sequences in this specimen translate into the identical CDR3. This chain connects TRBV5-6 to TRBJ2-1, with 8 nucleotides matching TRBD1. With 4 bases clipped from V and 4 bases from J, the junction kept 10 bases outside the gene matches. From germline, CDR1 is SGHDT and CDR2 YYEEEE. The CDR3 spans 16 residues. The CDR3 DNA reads TGTGCCAGCAGCCTGACAGGGGCCAACCTATACAATGAGCAGTTCTTC. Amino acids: CASSLTGANLYNEQFF.

CDR3 in amino acids: CATALRSPPTEAFF. In DNA form, the CDR3 reads TGTGCCACTGCCCTACGCAGTCCCCCCACTGAAGCTTTCTTT. The J gene is TRBJ1-1, the V gene TRBV19; no reliable D call. This CDR3 has 14 amino acids. V was clipped by 10 bases and J by 4 bases, with 19 bases between them. CDR1 LNHDA and CDR2 SQIVND come from the germline V gene (reference sequence).

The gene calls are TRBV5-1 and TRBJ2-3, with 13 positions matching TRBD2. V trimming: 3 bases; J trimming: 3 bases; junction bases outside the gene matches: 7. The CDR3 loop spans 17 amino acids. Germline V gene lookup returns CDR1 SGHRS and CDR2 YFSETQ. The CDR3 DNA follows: TGCGCCAGCAGCTCAACCGGACTAGCGGGGGTTACAGATACGCAGTATTTT. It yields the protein CASSSTGLAGVTDTQYF.

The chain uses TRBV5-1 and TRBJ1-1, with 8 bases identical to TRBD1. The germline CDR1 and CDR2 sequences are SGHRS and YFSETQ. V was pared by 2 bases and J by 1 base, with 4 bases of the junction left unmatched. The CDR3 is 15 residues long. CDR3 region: CASSLGTGWNTEAFF. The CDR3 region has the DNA TGCGCCAGCAGCTTAGGGACAGGCTGGAACACTGAAGCTTTCTTT.

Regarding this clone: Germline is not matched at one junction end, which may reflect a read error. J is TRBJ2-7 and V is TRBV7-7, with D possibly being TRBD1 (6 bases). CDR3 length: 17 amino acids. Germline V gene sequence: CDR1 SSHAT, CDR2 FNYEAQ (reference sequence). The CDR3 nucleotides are TGTGCTAGCAGCTCTCGGGCCCAACACGTAAACCAGGGGGAGCAGTACTTC. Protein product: CASSSRAQHVNQGEQYF.

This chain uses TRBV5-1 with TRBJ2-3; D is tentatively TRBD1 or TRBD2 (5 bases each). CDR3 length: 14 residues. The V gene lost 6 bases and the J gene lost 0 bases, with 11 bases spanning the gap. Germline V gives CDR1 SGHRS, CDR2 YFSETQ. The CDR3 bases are TGCGCCAGCACCCTCGGGGCTAGCACAGATACGCAGTATTTT. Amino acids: CASTLGASTDTQYF.

This CDR3 is CASSGSTSGYQETQYF. The CDR3 DNA follows: TGTGCCAGCAGTGGGTCCACTAGCGGGTACCAAGAGACCCAGTACTTC. The rearrangement uses TRBV6-1 and TRBJ2-5, with TRBD2 identical over 9 bases. Germline V gene lookup returns CDR1 MNHNS and CDR2 SASEGT. V dropped 4 bases and J dropped 0; count of bases not matched to a gene: 6. The CDR3 is made up of 16 amino acids.

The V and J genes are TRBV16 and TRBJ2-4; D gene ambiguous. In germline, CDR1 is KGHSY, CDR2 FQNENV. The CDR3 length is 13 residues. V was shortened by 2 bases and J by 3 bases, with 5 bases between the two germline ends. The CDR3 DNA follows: TGTGCCAGCAGCCAACCTGACAAAAACATTCAGTACTTC. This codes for CASSQPDKNIQYF.

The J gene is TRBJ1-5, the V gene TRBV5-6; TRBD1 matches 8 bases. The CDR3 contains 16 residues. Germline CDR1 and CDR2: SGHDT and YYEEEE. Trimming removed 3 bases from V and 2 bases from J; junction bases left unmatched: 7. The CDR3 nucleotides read TGTGCCAGCAGCTATCAGGGGGCGGCGGGCAATCAGCCCCAGCATTTT. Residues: CASSYQGAAGNQPQHF.

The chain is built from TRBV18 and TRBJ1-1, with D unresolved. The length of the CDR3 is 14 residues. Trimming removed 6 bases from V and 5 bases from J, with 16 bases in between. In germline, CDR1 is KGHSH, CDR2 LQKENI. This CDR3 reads CASSPRAMGTEAFF. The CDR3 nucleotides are TGTGCCAGCTCCCCGCGGGCGATGGGTACTGAAGCTTTCTTT.